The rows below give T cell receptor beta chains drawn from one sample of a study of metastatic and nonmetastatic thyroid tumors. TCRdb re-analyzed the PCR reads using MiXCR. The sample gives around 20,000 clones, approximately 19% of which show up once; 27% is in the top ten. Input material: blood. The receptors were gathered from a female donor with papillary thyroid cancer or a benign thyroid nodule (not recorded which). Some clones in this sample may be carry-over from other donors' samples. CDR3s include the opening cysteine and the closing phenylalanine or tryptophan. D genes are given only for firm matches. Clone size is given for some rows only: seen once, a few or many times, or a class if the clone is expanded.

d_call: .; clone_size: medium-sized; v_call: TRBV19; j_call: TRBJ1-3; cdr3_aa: CATSRGYTIYF; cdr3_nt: TGTGCCACCTCCAGGGGTTACACCATATATTTT
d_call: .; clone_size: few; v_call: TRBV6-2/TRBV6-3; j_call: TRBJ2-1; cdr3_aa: CASRALNRGNDQFF; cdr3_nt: TGTGCCAGCAGGGCACTAAATCGGGGCAATGATCAGTTCTTC
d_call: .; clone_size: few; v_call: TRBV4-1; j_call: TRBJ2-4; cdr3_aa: CASSQLPGTAKNIQYF; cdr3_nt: TGCGCCAGCAGCCAACTGCCTGGGACAGCCAAAAACATTCAGTACTTC
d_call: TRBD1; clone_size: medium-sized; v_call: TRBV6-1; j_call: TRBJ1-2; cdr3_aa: CASSEQTGGGVYGYTF; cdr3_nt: TGTGCCAGCAGTGAGCAGACAGGGGGCGGTGTCTATGGCTACACCTTC
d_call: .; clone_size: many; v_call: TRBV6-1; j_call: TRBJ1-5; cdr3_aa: CASSVTGSGNQPQHF; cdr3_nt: TGTGCCAGCAGCGTTACAGGGTCAGGCAATCAGCCCCAGCATTTT
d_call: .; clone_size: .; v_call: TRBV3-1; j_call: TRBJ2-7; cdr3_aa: CASSQGLSQALGEQYF; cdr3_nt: TGTGCCAGCAGCCAAGGGCTTTCACAGGCACTGGGCGAGCAGTACTTC
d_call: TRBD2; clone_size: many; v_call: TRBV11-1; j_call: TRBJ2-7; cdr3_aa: CASSLVDSGRSLSYEQYF; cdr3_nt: TGTGCCAGCAGCTTAGTTGACAGCGGGAGGTCCCTCTCCTACGAGCAGTACTTC
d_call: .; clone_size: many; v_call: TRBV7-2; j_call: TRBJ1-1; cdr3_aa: CASSLQGLGNTEAFF; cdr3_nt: TGTGCCAGCAGCCTCCAGGGTCTCGGGAACACTGAAGCTTTCTTT
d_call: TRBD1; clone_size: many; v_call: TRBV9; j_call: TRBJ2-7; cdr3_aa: CASSVETGVAYEQYF; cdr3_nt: TGTGCCAGCAGCGTAGAAACAGGGGTCGCCTACGAGCAGTACTTC
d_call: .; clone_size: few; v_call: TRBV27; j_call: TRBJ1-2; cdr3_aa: CASSTFVQGMFGYTF; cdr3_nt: TGTGCCAGCAGTACTTTCGTACAAGGGATGTTCGGCTACACCTTC
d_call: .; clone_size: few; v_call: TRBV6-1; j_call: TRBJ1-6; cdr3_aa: CASSPRVFNSPLHF; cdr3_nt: TGTGCCAGCAGTCCCAGGGTTTTTAATTCACCCCTCCACTTT
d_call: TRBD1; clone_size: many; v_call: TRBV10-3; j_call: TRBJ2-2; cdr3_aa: CAISGQGLPGELFF; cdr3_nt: TGTGCCATCAGTGGACAGGGTCTTCCGGGGGAGCTGTTTTTT
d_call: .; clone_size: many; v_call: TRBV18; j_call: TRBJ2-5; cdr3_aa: CASSRYIGDKYF; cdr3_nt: TGTGCCAGCTCACGATATATCGGGGACAAGTACTTC
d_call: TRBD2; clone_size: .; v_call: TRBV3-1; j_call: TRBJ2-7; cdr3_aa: CASSQDSGRTGEQYF; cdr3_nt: TGTGCCAGCAGCCAAGATAGCGGGAGAACGGGAGAGCAGTACTTC
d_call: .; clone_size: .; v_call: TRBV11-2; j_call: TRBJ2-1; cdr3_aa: CASSHGFRRGRGRGEQFF; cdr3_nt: TGTGCCAGCAGCCATGGTTTCAGACGGGGTAGGGGAAGGGGTGAGCAGTTCTTC
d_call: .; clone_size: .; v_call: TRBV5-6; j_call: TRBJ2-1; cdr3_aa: CASSFNDNEQFF; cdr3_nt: TGTGCCAGCAGCTTTAACGACAATGAGCAGTTCTTC